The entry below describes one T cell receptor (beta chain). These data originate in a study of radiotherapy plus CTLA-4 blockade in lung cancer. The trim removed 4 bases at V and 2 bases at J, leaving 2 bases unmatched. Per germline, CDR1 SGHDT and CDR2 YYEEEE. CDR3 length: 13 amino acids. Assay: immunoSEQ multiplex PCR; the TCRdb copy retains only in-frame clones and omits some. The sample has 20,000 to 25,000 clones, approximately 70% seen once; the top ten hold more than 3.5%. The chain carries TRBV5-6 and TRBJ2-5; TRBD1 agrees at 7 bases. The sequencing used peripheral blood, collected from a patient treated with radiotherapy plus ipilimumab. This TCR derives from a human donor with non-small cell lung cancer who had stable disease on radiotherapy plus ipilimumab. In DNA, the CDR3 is TGTGCCAGCAGCCCGGGACAGCAAGAGACCCAGTACTTC. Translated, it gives CASSPGQQETQYF.